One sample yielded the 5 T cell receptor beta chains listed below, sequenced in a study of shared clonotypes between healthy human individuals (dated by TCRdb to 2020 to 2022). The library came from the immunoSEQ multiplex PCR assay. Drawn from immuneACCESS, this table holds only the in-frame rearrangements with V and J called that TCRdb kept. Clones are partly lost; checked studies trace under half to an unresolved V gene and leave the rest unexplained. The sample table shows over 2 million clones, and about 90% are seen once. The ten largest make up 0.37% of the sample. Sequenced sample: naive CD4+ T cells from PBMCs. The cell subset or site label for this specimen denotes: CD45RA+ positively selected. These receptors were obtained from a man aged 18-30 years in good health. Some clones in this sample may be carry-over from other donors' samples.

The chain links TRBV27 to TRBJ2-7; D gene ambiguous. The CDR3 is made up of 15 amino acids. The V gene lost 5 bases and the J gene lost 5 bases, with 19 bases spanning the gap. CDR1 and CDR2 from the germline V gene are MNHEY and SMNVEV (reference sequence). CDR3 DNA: TGTGCCAGCAGTCGCCCTGGGCCCCTTTCCCACGAGCAGTACTTC. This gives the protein CASSRPGPLSHEQYF.

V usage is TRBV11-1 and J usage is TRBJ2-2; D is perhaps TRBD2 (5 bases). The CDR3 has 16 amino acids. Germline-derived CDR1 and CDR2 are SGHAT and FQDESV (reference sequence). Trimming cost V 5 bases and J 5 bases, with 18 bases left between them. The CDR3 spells CASSPRTGSSTGELFF. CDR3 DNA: TGTGCCAGCAGCCCCCGGACGGGGTCTTCGACCGGGGAGCTGTTTTTT.

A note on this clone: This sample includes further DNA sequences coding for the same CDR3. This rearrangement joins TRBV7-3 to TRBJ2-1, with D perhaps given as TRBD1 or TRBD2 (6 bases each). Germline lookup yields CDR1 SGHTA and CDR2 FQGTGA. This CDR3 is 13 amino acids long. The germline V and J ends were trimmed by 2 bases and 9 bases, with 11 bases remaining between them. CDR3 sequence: CASSLEGGGEQFF. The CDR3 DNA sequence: TGTGCCAGCAGCTTAGAGGGGGGCGGTGAGCAGTTCTTC.

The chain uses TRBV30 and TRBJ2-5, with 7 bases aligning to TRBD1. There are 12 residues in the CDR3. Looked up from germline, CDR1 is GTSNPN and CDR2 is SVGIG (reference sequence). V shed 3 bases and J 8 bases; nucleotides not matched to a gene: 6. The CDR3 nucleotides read TGTGCCTGGAGCTCGGGACAGCTAACCCAGTACTTC. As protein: CAWSSGQLTQYF.

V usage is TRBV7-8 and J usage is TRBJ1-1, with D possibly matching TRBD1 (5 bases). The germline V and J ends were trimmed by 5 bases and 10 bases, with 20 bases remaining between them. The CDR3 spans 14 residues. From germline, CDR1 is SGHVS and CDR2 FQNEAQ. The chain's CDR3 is CASSLSGREGGAFF. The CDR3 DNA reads TGTGCCAGCAGCCTGAGCGGCAGGGAAGGAGGAGCTTTCTTT.